These 17 T cell receptor beta chains originate from one sample sequenced in a study of blood T cell repertoires in COVID-19. Libraries were prepared by immunoSEQ multiplex PCR; TCRdb keeps only in-frame clonotypes and omits some of them. The sample lists roughly 220,000 clones; 80% to 90% were seen once. The sequencing input was PBMCs or T cells enriched from blood (not recorded which). These receptors came from a woman under 30 in a cohort exposed to, infected with or recovered from COVID-19 (not recorded which).

V usage is TRBV5-5 and J usage is TRBJ2-5, with a tentative D call TRBD2 (5 bases). There are 13 residues in the CDR3. The V end lost 5 bases, the J end lost 5 bases, and 13 bases lay between the germline ends. Germline values: CDR1 SGHKS, CDR2 YYEKEE (reference sequence). CDR3 DNA sequence: TGTGCCAGCAGTTCAAACGGCGGGGAGACCCAGTACTTC. Translating gives CASSSNGGETQYF.

The genes are TRBV7-3 and TRBJ2-1; a weak D match, TRBD1 (6 bases). The length of the CDR3 is 14 residues. CDR1 and CDR2 from the germline V gene are SGHTA and FQGTGA. Trimming took off 4 bases at V and 7 bases at J, with 14 bases between the two ends. This CDR3 is CASSSVGRGNEQFF. In DNA, the CDR3 is TGTGCCAGCAGCTCCGTAGGCAGGGGAAATGAGCAGTTCTTC.

V gene TRBV28 combines with J gene TRBJ1-2, with TRBD1 matching over 8 bases. The V gene end was trimmed by 3 bases and the J gene end by 5 bases; junction bases not matched to a gene: 5. Germline assignment: CDR1 MDHEN and CDR2 SYDVKM. The CDR3 sequence is 14 residues long. The CDR3 region is CASSFRGRQYGYTF. CDR3 coding DNA: TGTGCCAGCAGTTTCAGGGGGCGCCAGTATGGCTACACCTTC.

The CDR3 bases are TGTGCCAGCAGTGAAATGGGAGCGGGAGTCAGGGAGACCCAGTACTTC. Protein: CASSEMGAGVRETQYF. The J gene is TRBJ2-5, the V gene TRBV25-1, with 8 bases that match TRBD2. Trimming removed 2 bases from V and 5 bases from J; junction bases left unmatched: 10. The CDR3 contains 16 residues. Germline V lookup: CDR1 MGHDK, CDR2 SYGVNS.

The J gene is TRBJ2-1, the V gene TRBV7-3; 8 positions match TRBD2. The CDR3 contains 16 residues. With V trimmed by 4 bases and J by 2 bases, 7 bases remained unmatched. Germline V lookup: CDR1 SGHTA, CDR2 FQGTGA. The CDR3 coding sequence is TGTGCCAGCAGCTCGACCGGGCGGGGGGCCTACAATGAGCAGTTCTTC. It codes for CASSSTGRGAYNEQFF.

The V gene is TRBV6-5, the J gene TRBJ1-6; D unclear. Trimming pared 7 bases from V and 5 bases from J, leaving 9 bases between. Germline CDR1 MNHEY, CDR2 SVGAGI. The CDR3 is 13 residues long. The CDR3 DNA reads TGTGCCAGCACAACACAAGATAATTCACCCCTCCACTTT. Translated: CASTTQDNSPLHF.

This chain joins TRBV7-9 and TRBJ2-2, with 7 nucleotides matching TRBD2. CDR3 size: 15 residues. V shed 2 bases, J shed 8 bases, and the junction held 8 bases outside the gene matches. The germline V gene encodes CDR1 SEHNR and CDR2 FQNEAQ (reference sequence). The CDR3 sequence: CASSLPSGVAGELFF. The CDR3 DNA reads TGTGCCAGCAGCTTACCCAGCGGGGTTGCTGGGGAGCTGTTTTTT.

The CDR3 spells CATSDNSGAEYNEQFF. CDR3 coding DNA: TGTGCCACCAGTGATAATAGCGGGGCCGAATACAATGAGCAGTTCTTC. V gene TRBV24-1 combines with J gene TRBJ2-1; 8 bases line up with TRBD2. Germline V gives CDR1 KGHDR, CDR2 SFDVKD. This CDR3 is built from 16 residues. The V and J ends lost 3 bases and 4 bases, in that order; junction bases with no gene match: 7.

The chain couples TRBV4-2 to TRBJ2-5; 8 bases agree with TRBD1. V lost 0 bases to trimming and J lost 5 bases; unmatched junction nucleotides: 8. The CDR3 runs to 16 residues. Germline V CDR1 and CDR2: LGHNA, YNFKEQ. The CDR3 is CASSQDGAGGWETQYF. The CDR3 nucleotides are TGTGCCAGCAGCCAAGATGGCGCAGGGGGCTGGGAGACCCAGTACTTC.

This sequence joins TRBV2 and TRBJ1-4, with 8 bases matching TRBD1. The CDR3 has 14 amino acids. Germline V CDR1 and CDR2: SNHLY, FYNNEI. The ends lost 3 bases at V and 5 bases at J; junction bases unmatched: 2. The CDR3 protein is CASSDNRGNEKLFF. In nucleotides, the CDR3 is TGTGCCAGCAGTGATAACAGGGGGAATGAAAAACTGTTTTTT.

The chain carries TRBV2 and TRBJ1-1; 9 positions agree with TRBD1. Per germline, CDR1 SNHLY and CDR2 FYNNEI. Losses at the gene ends were 4 bases for V and 8 bases for J; bases not matched to a gene: 14. The CDR3 has 16 residues. CDR3 nucleotide sequence: TGTGCCAGCAGTGTTTCCCCGGGACAGGGATCAACGGAAGCTTTCTTT. Its translation: CASSVSPGQGSTEAFF.

This chain connects TRBV7-3 to TRBJ2-3, with TRBD2 matching 7 bases. Trimming removed 5 bases from V and 2 bases from J; junction bases left unmatched: 7. CDR1 is SGHTA, CDR2 FQGTGA, per germline. The CDR3 contains 15 residues. CDR3 DNA sequence: TGTGCCAGCAGCGAAAGCGGGGAACCCACAGATACGCAGTATTTT. It codes for CASSESGEPTDTQYF.

This clone was recorded only once. CDR3 protein: CASRVSGGRVAFF. The CDR3 DNA sequence: TGTGCCAGCAGAGTCTCGGGGGGGCGTGTAGCTTTCTTT. The V call is TRBV12-3 or TRBV12-4, the J call TRBJ1-1; weak D call: TRBD1 (6 bases). Trimming removed 6 bases at V and 10 bases at J, with 18 bases between. The length of the CDR3 is 13 residues.

V and J are TRBV11-2 and TRBJ2-5, with a weak D call TRBD2 (5 bases). The CDR3 is 15 amino acids. Germline CDR1 is SGHAT and CDR2 is FQNNGV. The germline V and J ends were trimmed by 3 bases and 4 bases, with 15 bases remaining between them. CDR3 in amino acids: CASSFGPSSGETQYF. DNA for the CDR3: TGTGCCAGCAGCTTCGGCCCTAGCTCCGGAGAGACCCAGTACTTC.

The rearrangement links TRBV12-5 to TRBJ2-5; D remains unclear. Germline assignment: CDR1 LGHNT and CDR2 FRNRAP. V was clipped by 4 bases and J by 4 bases, with 4 bases between them. The CDR3 is 11 amino acids. DNA of the CDR3: TGTGCTAGTGGTTACGGAGAGACCCAGTACTTC. It codes for CASGYGETQYF. The full variable domain, rest sourced from reference TRBV12-5 and TRBJ2-5, is DARVTQTPRHKVTEMGQEVTMRCQPILGHNTVFWYRQTMMQGLELLAYFRNRAPLDDSGMPKDRFSAEMPDATLATLKIQPSEPRDSAVYFCASGYGETQYFGPGTRLLVL.

The J gene is TRBJ1-4, the V gene TRBV5-4; TRBD1 aligns across 8 bases. The CDR3 contains 15 residues. After removal of 4 bases from V and 5 bases from J, the junction contained 7 bases not matched to a gene. Per germline, CDR1 SGHNT and CDR2 YYREEE (reference sequence). CDR3 residues: CASSTTTGANEKLFF. CDR3 nucleotides: TGTGCCAGCAGCACAACGACAGGGGCGAATGAAAAACTGTTTTTT.

J is TRBJ1-6 and V is TRBV5-1; 9 nucleotides agree with TRBD1. The germline V gene encodes CDR1 SGHRS and CDR2 YFSETQ. The V and J ends lost 4 bases and 7 bases, in that order; junction bases with no gene match: 6. The CDR3 runs to 15 residues. This chain's CDR3 is CASSQRQGGNSPLHF. The CDR3 DNA is TGCGCCAGCAGCCAACGACAGGGGGGCAATTCACCCCTCCACTTT.